One and the same sample provided the 16 T cell receptor beta chains below, sequenced in a study of T cell responses to AZD1222 COVID-19 vaccine. Some clones are missing from TCRdb's copy, which holds only in-frame ones; the method was immunoSEQ multiplex PCR. The repertoire includes fewer than 90,000 clones, about 93% of them detected once, and around 10% sits in the top ten. The starting material was peripheral blood, obtained 28 days after the second AZD1222 dose. The receptors here all came from an adult who received the AZD1222 COVID-19 vaccine.

The chain couples TRBV27 to TRBJ1-5, with 11 bases lining up with TRBD1. This CDR3 is 15 amino acids long. Germline V lookup: CDR1 MNHEY, CDR2 SMNVEV (reference sequence). Trimming removed 5 bases from V and 6 bases from J; junction bases left unmatched: 6. CDR3 nucleotide sequence: TGTGCCAGCAGTAGCGGACAGGGGGCTGCTCAGCCCCAGCATTTT. Residues: CASSSGQGAAQPQHF.

This clone was observed a single time. J is TRBJ1-5 and V is TRBV28; maybe TRBD1 (5 bases). CDR3 length: 12 amino acids. Germline loops: CDR1 MDHEN, CDR2 SYDVKM. The V end was cut by 6 bases, the J end by 4 bases, with 7 bases between. The CDR3 reads CASRGGNQPQHF. CDR3 coding DNA: TGTGCCAGCAGGGGGGGTAATCAGCCCCAGCATTTT.

The CDR3 sequence is CASSPETGGLNYGYTF. In DNA, the CDR3 is TGTGCCAGCAGCCCAGAAACAGGGGGTCTAAACTATGGCTACACCTTC. J is TRBJ1-2 and V is TRBV7-9, with TRBD1 matching 8 bases. CDR3 length equals 16 residues. J gave up 2 bases and V 5 bases, and 10 bases lay outside the gene matches. Germline V gene data show CDR1 as SEHNR and CDR2 as FQNEAQ (reference sequence).

The chain links TRBV3-1 (or the pseudogene TRBV3-2) to TRBJ1-2; D gene uncertain. Germline CDR1 is LGHDT and CDR2 is YNNKEL (reference sequence). This CDR3 region has 13 residues. V dropped 2 bases and J dropped 4 bases, with 8 bases sitting between them. The CDR3 DNA reads TGTGCCAGCAGCCAAAGGGATGGCTATGGCTACACCTTC. Encoded protein: CASSQRDGYGYTF.

CDR3 sequence (DNA): TGTGCCAGCAGTTCCCCGGGCCCACAGGCCCGGAATCAGCCCCAGCATTTT. Its protein product is CASSSPGPQARNQPQHF. The chain links TRBV27 to TRBJ1-5; a possible D gene is TRBD1 (5 bases). Trimming took off 4 bases at V and 4 bases at J, with 20 bases between the two ends. CDR1 is MNHEY, CDR2 SMNVEV, per germline (reference sequence). This CDR3 comprises 17 residues.

The V and J genes are TRBV9 and TRBJ2-2; maybe TRBD1 (6 bases). Germline lookup yields CDR1 SGDLS and CDR2 YYNGEE. The CDR3 totals 14 residues. Trimming took 4 bases from V and 8 from J, leaving 15 bases between them. In DNA form, the CDR3 reads TGTGCCAGCAGCATTACAGGGTTGGCAGGGGAGCTGTTTTTT. This gives the protein CASSITGLAGELFF.

This clone was recorded a few times. The genes are TRBV6-5 and TRBJ1-5; D gene uncertain. CDR1 and CDR2 (germline): MNHEY, SVGAGI. CDR3 length: 14 amino acids. V was shortened by 5 bases and J by 1 base, with 9 bases between the two germline ends. The CDR3, as DNA: TGTGCCAGCAGTACGACGGAGAGCAATCAGCCCCAGCATTTT. Its translation is CASSTTESNQPQHF.

The CDR3 region has the DNA TGTGCCAGTAGTATGGCGCCCTTTCGCTATGGCTACACCTTC. As protein: CASSMAPFRYGYTF. This chain joins TRBV19 and TRBJ1-2; D gene ambiguous. The CDR3 runs 14 residues. Trimming took 3 bases from V and 4 from J, leaving 12 bases between them. Germline lookup yields CDR1 LNHDA and CDR2 SQIVND (reference sequence).

The chain has TRBV5-1 and TRBJ1-1; D remains unclear. Germline V gene sequence: CDR1 SGHRS, CDR2 YFSETQ. V was shortened by 4 bases and J by 0 bases, with 7 bases between the two germline ends. The length of the CDR3 is 13 residues. The CDR3 nucleotides are TGCGCCAGCAGCCTCAACCTGAACACTGAAGCTTTCTTT. Amino acids: CASSLNLNTEAFF.

This clone has just one count. This chain connects TRBV2 to TRBJ1-1; a possible D gene is TRBD1 (6 bases). The CDR3 totals 15 residues. Per germline, CDR1 SNHLY and CDR2 FYNNEI. Trimming took off 5 bases at V and 1 base at J, with 14 bases between the two ends. In DNA, the CDR3 is TGTGCCAGCAGTATCCAGGGGTTAGAGAACACTGAAGCTTTCTTT. Residues: CASSIQGLENTEAFF.

The genes are TRBV2 and TRBJ1-2; maybe TRBD1 (6 bases). CDR1 and CDR2 from the germline V gene are SNHLY and FYNNEI. This CDR3 has 15 residues. The V end lost 2 bases, the J end lost 4 bases, and 14 bases lay between the germline ends. CDR3: CASSEIGGGSYGYTF. The CDR3 coding sequence is TGTGCCAGCAGTGAAATAGGTGGGGGCAGCTATGGCTACACCTTC. Using reference TRBV2 and TRBJ1-2 for the parts outside the CDR3, the full variable domain is EPEVTQTPSHQVTQMGQEVILRCVPISNHLYFYWYRQILGQKVEFLVSFYNNEISEKSEIFDDQFSVERPDGSNFTLKIRSTKLEDSAMYFCASSEIGGGSYGYTFGSGTRLTVV.

The genes are TRBV30 and TRBJ1-5, with D unresolved. The CDR3 sequence is 13 residues long. The germline CDR1 and CDR2 sequences are GTSNPN and SVGIG (reference sequence). V gave up 2 bases and J gave up 2 bases, with 7 bases separating them. CDR3 protein: CAWSFTGNQPQHF. CDR3 DNA: TGTGCCTGGAGTTTTACCGGCAATCAGCCCCAGCATTTT.

This clone showed up just once. The V and J genes are TRBV9 and TRBJ2-3; D not resolved. The length of the CDR3 is 16 residues. Germline-derived CDR1 and CDR2 are SGDLS and YYNGEE. Trimming took 4 bases from V and 0 from J, leaving 15 bases between them. CDR3 sequence reads: CASSPETWASTDTQYF. The CDR3 DNA sequence: TGTGCCAGCAGCCCCGAAACGTGGGCTAGCACAGATACGCAGTATTTT.

The chain carries TRBV6-6 and TRBJ1-4; TRBD1 agrees at 10 bases. In germline, CDR1 is MNHNY, CDR2 SVGAGI (reference sequence). This CDR3 comprises 15 residues. Trimming cost V 6 bases and J 7 bases; bases outside gene matches: 8. CDR3 bases: TGTGCCAGCAGGGTCGGGACAGGGGAGGGTGAAAAACTGTTTTTT. Translated: CASRVGTGEGEKLFF.

The chain recombines TRBV4-2 with TRBJ1-2, with D maybe TRBD1 (5 bases). The V gene's germline CDR1 is LGHNA and CDR2 YNFKEQ. Between the trimmed V and J ends, which lost 4 bases and 3 bases, there was a span of 12 bases. This CDR3 has 14 amino acids. In nucleotides, the CDR3 is TGTGCCAGCAGCCCGGGCCGGGGGGACTATGGCTACACCTTC. Translated, it gives CASSPGRGDYGYTF.

This chain joins TRBV7-9 and TRBJ2-6, with 7 nucleotides matching TRBD1. There are 18 residues in the CDR3. The germline V gene encodes CDR1 SEHNR and CDR2 FQNEAQ (reference sequence). V gave up 5 bases and J gave up 2 bases; unmatched junction bases: 12. The CDR3 coding sequence is TGTGCCAGCAGCCGTTTTGACAGGGTGGCGCCTGGGGCCAACGTCCTGACTTTC. Its protein product is CASSRFDRVAPGANVLTF.